These 30 T cell receptor beta chains share one sample of origin, sequenced in a study of T cells in Graves' hyperthyroidism and ophthalmopathy. RNA transcripts were the template for amplifying TCR beta CDR3 regions. Primed by the HTBI set, a first-round RT-PCR was run on the TCR CDR3. Each CDR3 protein gets one entry after TCRdb re-called the multiplex PCR reads with MiXCR. This sample carries fewer than 650,000 distinct CDR3 sequences, approximately 15% of them seen once, and the ten largest clones take 7.1%. Sample: blood. These receptor sequences come from a woman between 18 and 30 years old with Graves' ophthalmopathy.

This clonotype was counted ten times or more. The CDR3, as DNA: TGCAGTGCTAGAGATCACCTAGTCATGTACGAGCAGTACTTC. As protein: CSARDHLVMYEQYF. This chain links TRBV20-1 with TRBJ2-7; D uncertain. The CDR3 is made up of 14 amino acids. Germline loops: CDR1 DFQATT, CDR2 SNEGSKA (reference sequence). Trimming took 0 bases from V and 4 from J, leaving 13 bases between them.

As concerns this clonotype: Possible read error: a much larger clone is one base away. The conserved phenylalanine or tryptophan is not found at the CDR3 terminus, so this likely reflects a read error. The chain is built from TRBV12-3 or TRBV12-4 and TRBJ1-1; 12 bases align to TRBD1. The CDR3 contains 14 residues. V dropped 5 bases and J dropped 4; count of bases not matched to a gene: 2. CDR3 in amino acids: CASSQGQGATEAFL. For the CDR3, the DNA is TGTGCCAGCAGTCAGGGACAGGGGGCCACTGAAGCTTTCCTT.

This clonotype was seen a handful of times. V is TRBV18 and J is TRBJ1-5; the match to TRBD1 covers 7 bases. J lost 0 bases, V lost 4 bases, and 6 bases had no gene match. The CDR3 loop spans 16 amino acids. Germline lookup yields CDR1 KGHSH and CDR2 LQKENI. The DNA of the CDR3 is TGTGCCAGCTCACTAGGGGACAGTAATAGCAATCAGCCCCAGCATTTT. It translates to CASSLGDSNSNQPQHF.

There are many counts of this clonotype. The V call is TRBV20-1, the J call TRBJ2-3; TRBD2 matches 7 bases. V dropped 3 bases and J dropped 0; count of bases not matched to a gene: 3. The V gene's germline CDR1 is DFQATT and CDR2 SNEGSKA (reference sequence). The CDR3 has 14 residues. CDR3: CSARGSGSTDTQYF. The CDR3 region has the DNA TGCAGTGCTAGGGGTAGCGGGAGCACAGATACGCAGTATTTT.

The rearrangement uses TRBV29-1 and TRBJ2-5, with D perhaps TRBD2 (6 bases). The CDR3 runs 12 residues. The germline gives CDR1 SQVTM, CDR2 ANQGSEA. Trimming took off 5 bases at V and 2 bases at J, with 9 bases between the two ends. In DNA, the CDR3 is TGCAGCGTTCCAGCGGGTCAAGAGACCCAGTACTTC. Residues: CSVPAGQETQYF.

V and J are TRBV9 and TRBJ2-7; D is possibly TRBD1 (6 bases). The CDR3 sequence is 13 residues long. The germline CDR1 and CDR2 sequences are SGDLS and YYNGEE. The V and J ends lost 0 bases and 3 bases respectively, with 7 bases between them. In DNA, the CDR3 is TGTGCCAGCAGCGTAGAGGGACACTACGAGCAGTACTTC. Translation gives CASSVEGHYEQYF.

This clonotype has a count of ten or more. This sequence joins TRBV28 and TRBJ2-2, with 7 bases identical to TRBD1. V dropped 4 bases and J dropped 0; count of bases not matched to a gene: 5. This CDR3 contains 16 residues. Per the germline V gene, CDR1 is MDHEN and CDR2 is SYDVKM. DNA for the CDR3: TGTGCCAGCAGTTACAGGGGCCGAACGAACACCGGGGAGCTGTTTTTT. It specifies CASSYRGRTNTGELFF.

In this sample, this clonotype turned up a few times. This chain joins TRBV29-1 and TRBJ2-1; D may be TRBD1 (5 bases). Germline V CDR1 and CDR2: SQVTM, ANQGSEA. V lost 4 bases, J lost 1 base, and 8 bases lay in between. This CDR3 has 13 amino acids. The CDR3 DNA is TGCAGCGTTGCAAGGACATCCTACAATGAGCAGTTCTTC. Translation: CSVARTSYNEQFF.

This chain uses TRBV29-1 with TRBJ2-5; 10 bases align to TRBD1. The V segment lost 6 bases and the J segment 0 bases; nucleotides outside the gene matches: 7. This CDR3 has 15 amino acids. Germline loops: CDR1 SQVTM, CDR2 ANQGSEA. The CDR3 DNA is TGCAGCGTGGGACCGGGACAGGGGTACCAAGAGACCCAGTACTTC. It codes for CSVGPGQGYQETQYF.

This clonotype was seen many times. The CDR3 region is CASSVWAGENEQFF. CDR3 sequence (DNA): TGTGCCAGCAGCGTCTGGGCCGGGGAAAATGAGCAGTTCTTC. The chain uses TRBV7-9 and TRBJ2-1, with D tentatively TRBD2 (5 bases). The germline gives CDR1 SEHNR, CDR2 FQNEAQ (reference sequence). CDR3 length equals 14 residues. The V end was cut by 5 bases, the J end by 7 bases, with 15 bases between. Using reference TRBV7-9 and TRBJ2-1 for the parts outside the CDR3, the full variable domain is DTGVSQNPRHKITKRGQNVTFRCDPISEHNRLYWYRQTLGQGPEFLTYFQNEAQLEKSRLLSDRFSAERPKGSFSTLEIQRTEQGDSAMYLCASSVWAGENEQFFGPGTRLTVL.

At least ten counts were recorded for this clonotype. This chain joins TRBV27 and TRBJ2-7; 8 nucleotides agree with TRBD2. The V gene end was trimmed by 6 bases and the J gene end by 3 bases; junction bases not matched to a gene: 7. The CDR3 contains 14 residues. Per the germline V gene, CDR1 is MNHEY and CDR2 is SMNVEV (reference sequence). The CDR3 is CASSHSGARYEQYF. The CDR3 region has the DNA TGTGCCAGCAGCCATAGCGGGGCCCGCTACGAGCAGTACTTC.

This clonotype was seen ten or more times. The chain employs TRBV27 and TRBJ1-1; D not certain. CDR3 length equals 13 residues. Per the germline V gene, CDR1 is MNHEY and CDR2 is SMNVEV (reference sequence). V was shortened by 2 bases and J by 8 bases, with 12 bases between the two germline ends. This CDR3 is CASSLRPAVEAFF. The CDR3 bases are TGTGCCAGCAGTTTACGGCCGGCGGTAGAAGCTTTCTTT.

In this sample, this clonotype turned up a few times. The chain combines TRBV7-2 with TRBJ1-6; maybe TRBD1 (5 bases). The V gene lost 6 bases and the J gene lost 10 bases, with 25 bases spanning the gap. Germline V lookup: CDR1 SGHTA, CDR2 FQGNSA. The length of the CDR3 is 17 residues. The CDR3 nucleotides read TGTGCCAGCAGTCAGGCCAGGAGTGGGGCGGATGGGTCACCCCTCCACTTT. Translation: CASSQARSGADGSPLHF.

This clonotype was seen repeatedly, ten times or more. The chain is built from TRBV30 and TRBJ2-1; possibly TRBD2 for D (6 bases). The CDR3 is made up of 14 amino acids. Germline CDR1 reads GTSNPN; CDR2 reads SVGIG (reference sequence). V dropped 0 bases and J dropped 5 bases, with 11 bases sitting between them. The CDR3 region is CAWSVGAGNNEQFF. DNA for the CDR3: TGTGCCTGGAGTGTAGGTGCGGGGAACAATGAGCAGTTCTTC.

This chain links TRBV24-1 with TRBJ1-5, with D tentatively TRBD1 (5 bases). The CDR3 runs 17 residues. CDR1 is KGHDR, CDR2 SFDVKD, per germline. The V and J ends lost 2 bases and 6 bases respectively, with 19 bases between them. The CDR3 nucleotides read TGTGCCACCAGTGATTCTCAGGACGGGACGGGCTGTCAGCCCCAGCATTTT. This encodes CATSDSQDGTGCQPQHF.

The rearrangement links TRBV18 to TRBJ2-7; D possibly matches TRBD1 or TRBD2 (5 bases each). The length of the CDR3 is 15 residues. V shed 3 bases and J shed 0 bases, with 12 bases lying between them. The germline CDR1 and CDR2 sequences are KGHSH and LQKENI. In DNA, the CDR3 is TGTGCCAGCTCACCCTCGGGGCCAAGCTCCTACGAGCAGTACTTC. Protein: CASSPSGPSSYEQYF. The whole variable domain, filled in from reference TRBV18 and TRBJ2-7, reads NAGVMQNPRHLVRRRGQEARLRCSPMKGHSHVYWYRQLPEEGLKFMVYLQKENIIDESGMPKERFSAEFPKEGPSILRIQQVVRGDSAAYFCASSPSGPSSYEQYFGPGTRLTVT.

There are many counts of this clonotype. The gene calls are TRBV2 and TRBJ2-2, with 8 bases fitting TRBD1. Germline V gives CDR1 SNHLY, CDR2 FYNNEI. The CDR3 is 15 residues long. CDR3 nucleotide sequence: TGTGCATTTCCTCCGGGACAGGAGAACACCGGGGAGCTGTTTTTT. Translated, it gives CAFPPGQENTGELFF.

This clonotype was seen ten or more times. The gene calls are TRBV10-3 and TRBJ2-7; TRBD1 matches at 10 bases. The V gene's germline CDR1 is ENHRY and CDR2 SYGVKD. J was trimmed by 0 bases and V by 6 bases; bases with no gene match: 2. The CDR3 sequence is 14 residues long. CDR3 coding DNA: TGTGCCATCAGAAGGGACAGGGGCTCCTACGAGCAGTACTTC. Translating it yields CAIRRDRGSYEQYF.

In this sample, this clonotype turned up many times. The chain is built from TRBV11-2 and TRBJ2-1; D may be TRBD1 (6 bases). This CDR3 region has 16 residues. Germline-derived CDR1 and CDR2 are SGHAT and FQNNGV. Trimming removed 5 bases at V and 12 bases at J, with 26 bases between. The chain's CDR3 is CASSPPKTGVRAVQFF. CDR3 nucleotide sequence: TGTGCCAGCAGCCCCCCTAAGACAGGCGTTAGAGCCGTGCAGTTCTTC.

This clonotype was seen many times. J is TRBJ2-2 and V is TRBV19; a possible D gene is TRBD2 (5 bases). Germline-derived CDR1 and CDR2 are LNHDA and SQIVND (reference sequence). V was shortened by 7 bases and J by 7 bases, with 16 bases between the two germline ends. The CDR3 has 14 amino acids. CDR3 in amino acids: CASNRAYGIGELFF. Written as DNA, the CDR3 is TGTGCCAGTAATAGGGCTTACGGGATCGGGGAGCTGTTTTTT. Using reference TRBV19 and TRBJ2-2 for the parts outside the CDR3, the full variable domain is DGGITQSPKYLFRKEGQNVTLSCEQNLNHDAMYWYRQDPGQGLRLIYYSQIVNDFQKGDIAEGYSVSREKKESFPLTVTSAQKNPTAFYLCASNRAYGIGELFFGEGSRLTVL.

This chain connects TRBV6-2 or TRBV6-3 to TRBJ1-2; no clear D gene. The V gene lost 6 bases and the J gene lost 8 bases, with 16 bases spanning the gap. The CDR3 loop spans 13 amino acids. Germline CDR1 reads MNHEY; CDR2 reads SVGEGT. The CDR3: CASSHRGAGGYTF. The CDR3, as DNA: TGTGCCAGCAGCCACCGCGGCGCGGGAGGCTACACCTTC.

This clonotype was observed many times. The V call is TRBV2, the J call TRBJ2-3; TRBD2 might be the D (5 bases). V was pared by 5 bases and J by 1 base, with 13 bases between. The CDR3 is made up of 15 amino acids. CDR1 and CDR2 (germline): SNHLY, FYNNEI. The DNA of the CDR3 is TGTGCCAGCAGTTATCGGCGGAGGCGCACAGATACGCAGTATTTT. Protein product: CASSYRRRRTDTQYF.

The rearrangement joins TRBV6-2 or TRBV6-3 to TRBJ2-1; TRBD2 is a possible D gene (5 bases). This CDR3 region has 14 residues. V was shortened by 5 bases and J by 4 bases, with 12 bases between the two germline ends. The germline V gene has CDR1 MNHEY and CDR2 SVGEGT. The CDR3 protein is CASSPWTGYNEQFF. CDR3 nucleotide sequence: TGTGCCAGCAGTCCTTGGACTGGATACAATGAGCAGTTCTTC.

This clonotype was seen repeatedly, ten times or more. The chain has TRBV7-2 and TRBJ1-1; D is perhaps TRBD1 (6 bases). CDR1 and CDR2 (germline): SGHTA, FQGNSA. CDR3 size: 14 residues. Trimming shortened V by 0 bases and J by 5 bases, and 10 bases separated the two germline ends. This chain's CDR3 is CASSLALTGTEAFF. The CDR3 DNA sequence: TGTGCCAGCAGCTTAGCGCTTACAGGGACTGAAGCTTTCTTT.

This clonotype was seen more than once but under ten times. The chain couples TRBV29-1 to TRBJ2-2, with TRBD2 matching 9 bases. The CDR3 runs to 12 residues. The germline V gene encodes CDR1 SQVTM and CDR2 ANQGSEA. Losses at the gene ends were 7 bases for V and 6 bases for J; bases not matched to a gene: 3. CDR3 in amino acids: CSAGLAAGELFF. Here the CDR3 DNA reads TGCAGCGCGGGACTAGCCGCCGGGGAGCTGTTTTTT.

This clonotype has only a few counts. This chain connects TRBV18 to TRBJ1-4; TRBD1 is a possible D gene (5 bases). V was clipped by 3 bases and J by 0 bases, with 11 bases between them. The CDR3 totals 16 residues. In germline, CDR1 is KGHSH, CDR2 LQKENI. The CDR3 nucleotides read TGTGCCAGCTCACCCCAAGACAGTGCAACTAATGAAAAACTGTTTTTT. Encoded protein: CASSPQDSATNEKLFF.

This clonotype was seen ten or more times. The rearrangement uses TRBV7-2 and TRBJ2-5; the match to TRBD1 covers 9 bases. Germline loops: CDR1 SGHTA, CDR2 FQGNSA. V was pared by 6 bases and J by 3 bases, with 11 bases of the junction left unmatched. This CDR3 contains 16 residues. In DNA, the CDR3 is TGTGCCAGCAGGGCTCATGGACAGGGGATGAAAGAGACCCAGTACTTC. Protein: CASRAHGQGMKETQYF. The full variable domain, in which reference TRBV7-2 and TRBJ2-5 provide the parts outside the CDR3, is GAGVSQSPSNKVTEKGKDVELRCDPISGHTALYWYRQSLGQGLEFLIYFQGNSAPDKSGLPSDRFSAERTGGSVSTLTIQRTQQEDSAVYLCASRAHGQGMKETQYFGPGTRLLVL.

In this sample, this clonotype turned up many times. V usage is TRBV2 and J usage is TRBJ2-2; 9 nucleotides agree with TRBD1. The V gene's germline CDR1 is SNHLY and CDR2 FYNNEI. CDR3 size: 17 residues. V shed 8 bases, J shed 6 bases, and the junction held 16 bases outside the gene matches. CDR3 bases: TGTGCCAGCGGCCGGGACAGGGAATCCCCGGAATCCGGGGAGCTGTTTTTT. This encodes CASGRDRESPESGELFF. The whole variable domain, filled in from reference TRBV2 and TRBJ2-2, reads EPEVTQTPSHQVTQMGQEVILRCVPISNHLYFYWYRQILGQKVEFLVSFYNNEISEKSEIFDDQFSVERPDGSNFTLKIRSTKLEDSAMYFCASGRDRESPESGELFFGEGSRLTVL.

This clonotype has at least ten counts. The CDR3 nucleotides are TGCAGTGCTAGCCTAGCGGAGAACACCGGGGAGCTGTTTTTT. Encoded protein: CSASLAENTGELFF. This chain uses TRBV20-1 with TRBJ2-2, with 7 bases lining up with TRBD2. In germline, CDR1 is DFQATT, CDR2 SNEGSKA (reference sequence). There are 14 residues in the CDR3. The junction had 2 bases not matched to a gene; V was cut back by 3 bases and J by 1 base.

This clonotype occurred many times. The J gene is TRBJ1-5, the V gene TRBV6-1; weak D call: TRBD1 (5 bases). Germline V gene sequence: CDR1 MNHNS, CDR2 SASEGT. This CDR3 spans 17 amino acids. Trimming left V 2 bases short and J 1 base short, with 15 bases between. CDR3: CASSEQVGGISNQPQHF. Here the CDR3 DNA reads TGTGCCAGCAGTGAACAAGTCGGGGGGATAAGCAATCAGCCCCAGCATTTT.